The entry below describes one TCR beta chain. This CDR3 is built from 15 residues. Germline lookup yields CDR1 LGHNA and CDR2 YSLEER. V dropped 5 bases and J dropped 7 bases, with 21 bases sitting between them. As handled by the study authors: Scientists estimated how many nucleated cells there were by amplifying reference gene primers. Using immunoSEQ multiplex PCR, the repertoire was profiled, and TCRdb retains in-frame clones only, with some absent. The V and J calls and clone size come from that table; D and trimming were worked out from the DNA. The sample contains tens of thousands of clones, 70% to 90% of which appear only once. This record belongs to a study of blood T cell repertoires in COVID-19. Looking at the study overall: There were acute and convalescent COVID-19 samples, and they came from the United States, Italy and Spain.

The clonotype was recovered from a human donor in a cohort sampled during active COVID-19. This chain uses TRBV4-3 with TRBJ2-7, with a possible D match to TRBD2 (6 bases). The sample comprised peripheral blood. The CDR3 DNA follows: TGCGCCAGCAGCGCCCGGGACCGCGCGGGGCCAGAGCAGTACTTC. Its protein product is CASSARDRAGPEQYF.